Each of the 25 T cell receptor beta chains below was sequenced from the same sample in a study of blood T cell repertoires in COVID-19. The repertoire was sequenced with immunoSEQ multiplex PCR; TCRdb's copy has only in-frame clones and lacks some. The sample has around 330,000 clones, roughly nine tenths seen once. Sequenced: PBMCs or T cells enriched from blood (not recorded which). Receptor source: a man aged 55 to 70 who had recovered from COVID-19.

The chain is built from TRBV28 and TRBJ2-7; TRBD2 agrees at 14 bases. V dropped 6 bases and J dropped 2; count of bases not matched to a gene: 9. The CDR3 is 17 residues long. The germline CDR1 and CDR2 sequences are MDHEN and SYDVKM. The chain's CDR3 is CASRNPGTSGRPYEQYF. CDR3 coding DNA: TGTGCCAGCAGAAACCCCGGGACTAGCGGGAGACCCTACGAGCAGTACTTC.

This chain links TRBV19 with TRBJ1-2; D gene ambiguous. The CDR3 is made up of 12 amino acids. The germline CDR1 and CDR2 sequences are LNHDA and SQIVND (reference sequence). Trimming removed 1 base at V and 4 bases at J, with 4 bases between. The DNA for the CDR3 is TGTGCCAGTAGTATAGCTACCTATGGCTACACCTTC. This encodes CASSIATYGYTF.

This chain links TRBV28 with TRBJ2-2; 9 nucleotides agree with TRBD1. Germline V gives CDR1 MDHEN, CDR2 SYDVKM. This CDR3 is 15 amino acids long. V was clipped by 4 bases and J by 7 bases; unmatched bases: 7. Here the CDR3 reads CASSYDRGRSGELFF. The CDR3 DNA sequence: TGTGCCAGCAGTTATGACAGGGGGAGAAGCGGGGAGCTGTTTTTT.

CDR3 protein: CATSDPGQGRYEQFF. The CDR3 DNA reads TGTGCCACCAGTGATCCCGGACAGGGACGATATGAGCAGTTCTTC. This chain links TRBV24-1 with TRBJ2-1; 8 nucleotides line up with TRBD1. V gave up 3 bases and J gave up 8 bases; unmatched junction bases: 8. This CDR3 has 15 residues. In germline, CDR1 is KGHDR, CDR2 SFDVKD.

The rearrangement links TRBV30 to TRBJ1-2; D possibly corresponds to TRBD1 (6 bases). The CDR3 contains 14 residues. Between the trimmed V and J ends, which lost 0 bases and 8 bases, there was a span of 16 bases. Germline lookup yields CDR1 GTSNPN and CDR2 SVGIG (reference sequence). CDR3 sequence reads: CAWSVLRTEGGYTF. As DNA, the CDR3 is TGTGCCTGGAGTGTACTGCGGACAGAAGGGGGCTACACCTTC.

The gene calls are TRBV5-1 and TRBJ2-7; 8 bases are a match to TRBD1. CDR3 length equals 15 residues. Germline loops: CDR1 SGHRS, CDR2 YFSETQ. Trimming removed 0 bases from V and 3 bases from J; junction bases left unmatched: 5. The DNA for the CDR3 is TGCGCCAGCAGCTTGGACCTCGGACAGGGCTACGAGCAGTACTTC. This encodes CASSLDLGQGYEQYF.

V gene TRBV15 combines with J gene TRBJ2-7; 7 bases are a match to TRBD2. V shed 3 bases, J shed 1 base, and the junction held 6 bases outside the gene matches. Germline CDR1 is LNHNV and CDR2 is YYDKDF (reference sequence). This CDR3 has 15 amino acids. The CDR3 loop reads CATSRGGSGSYEQYF. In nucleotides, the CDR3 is TGTGCCACCAGCAGGGGGGGTAGCGGGTCCTACGAGCAGTACTTC.

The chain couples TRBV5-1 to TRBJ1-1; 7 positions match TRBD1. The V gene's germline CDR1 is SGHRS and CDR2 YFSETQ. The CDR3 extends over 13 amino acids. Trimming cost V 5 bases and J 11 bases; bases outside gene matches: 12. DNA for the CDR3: TGCGCCAGCAGGTCTGGGACAGCGATTGGGGCTTTCTTT. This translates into CASRSGTAIGAFF.

CDR3 nucleotides: TGTGCCAGCAGCTTCGACAGGAATCAGCCCCAGCATTTT. It codes for CASSFDRNQPQHF. This chain links TRBV7-2 with TRBJ1-5; TRBD1 might be the D (6 bases). Trimming stripped 3 bases from V and 4 bases from J, with 7 bases between. CDR1 and CDR2 (germline): SGHTA, FQGNSA. This CDR3 is 13 amino acids long. Full variable domain (rest looked up from reference TRBV7-2 and TRBJ1-5): GAGVSQSPSNKVTEKGKDVELRCDPISGHTALYWYRQSLGQGLEFLIYFQGNSAPDKSGLPSDRFSAERTGGSVSTLTIQRTQQEDSAVYLCASSFDRNQPQHFGDGTRLSIL.

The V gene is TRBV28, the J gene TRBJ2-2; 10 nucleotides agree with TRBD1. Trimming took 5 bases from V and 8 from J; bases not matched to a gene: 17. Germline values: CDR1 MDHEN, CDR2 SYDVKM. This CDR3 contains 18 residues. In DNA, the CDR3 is TGTGCCAGCAGTCCTCTATTACCGGGACAGGGGAAGTTAGGGGAGCTGTTTTTT. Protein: CASSPLLPGQGKLGELFF.

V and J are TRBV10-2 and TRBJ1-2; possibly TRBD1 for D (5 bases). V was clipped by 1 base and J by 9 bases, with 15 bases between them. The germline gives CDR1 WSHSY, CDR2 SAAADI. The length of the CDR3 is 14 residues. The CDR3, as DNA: TGCGCCAGCAGTGAGTGGTCTCGGGGGAAAAGCTACACCTTC. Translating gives CASSEWSRGKSYTF.

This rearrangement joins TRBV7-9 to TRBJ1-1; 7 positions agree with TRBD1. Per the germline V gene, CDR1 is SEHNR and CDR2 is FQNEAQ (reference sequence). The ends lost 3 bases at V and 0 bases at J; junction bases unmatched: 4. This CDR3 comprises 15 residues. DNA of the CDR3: TGTGCCAGCAGCTTGGGGGACAGCTTGAACACTGAAGCTTTCTTT. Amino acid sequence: CASSLGDSLNTEAFF.

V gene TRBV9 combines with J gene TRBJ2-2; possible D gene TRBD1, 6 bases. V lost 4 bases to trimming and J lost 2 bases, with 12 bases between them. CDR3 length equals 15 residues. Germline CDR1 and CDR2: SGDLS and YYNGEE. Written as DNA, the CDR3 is TGTGCCAGCAGCATGAGGACAGCAAACACCGGGGAGCTGTTTTTT. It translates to CASSMRTANTGELFF.

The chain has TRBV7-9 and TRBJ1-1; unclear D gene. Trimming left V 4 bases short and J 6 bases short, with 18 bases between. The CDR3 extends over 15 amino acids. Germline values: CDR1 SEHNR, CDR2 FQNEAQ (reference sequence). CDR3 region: CASSSQLLAGAEAFF. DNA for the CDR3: TGTGCCAGCAGCTCCCAATTATTGGCCGGGGCTGAAGCTTTCTTT.

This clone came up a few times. The CDR3 protein is CASSHPRGSSYNEQFF. CDR3 bases: TGTGCCAGCAGCCATCCCAGGGGCTCCTCCTACAATGAGCAGTTCTTC. V and J are TRBV4-2 and TRBJ2-1, with D possibly TRBD1 on 6 matching bases. The CDR3 covers 16 residues. Germline loops: CDR1 LGHNA, CDR2 YNFKEQ. Trimming removed 3 bases at V and 0 bases at J, with 12 bases between.

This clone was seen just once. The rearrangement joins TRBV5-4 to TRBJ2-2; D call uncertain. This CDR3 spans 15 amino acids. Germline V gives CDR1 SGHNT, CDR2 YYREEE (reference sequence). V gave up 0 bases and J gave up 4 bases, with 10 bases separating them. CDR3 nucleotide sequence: TGTGCCAGCAGCTTGGGATTCAGTACCACCGGGGAGCTGTTTTTT. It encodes CASSLGFSTTGELFF. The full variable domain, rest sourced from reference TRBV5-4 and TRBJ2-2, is ETGVTQSPTHLIKTRGQQVTLRCSSQSGHNTVSWYQQALGQGPQFIFQYYREEENGRGNFPPRFSGLQFPNYSSELNVNALELDDSALYLCASSLGFSTTGELFFGEGSRLTVL.

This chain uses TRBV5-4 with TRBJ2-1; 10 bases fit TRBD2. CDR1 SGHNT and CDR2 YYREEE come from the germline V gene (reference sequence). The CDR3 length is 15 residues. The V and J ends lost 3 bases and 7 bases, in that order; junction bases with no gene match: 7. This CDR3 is CASSSTSGKGNEQFF. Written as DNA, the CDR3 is TGTGCCAGCAGCTCAACTAGCGGGAAAGGGAATGAGCAGTTCTTC. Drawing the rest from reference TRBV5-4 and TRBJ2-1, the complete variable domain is ETGVTQSPTHLIKTRGQQVTLRCSSQSGHNTVSWYQQALGQGPQFIFQYYREEENGRGNFPPRFSGLQFPNYSSELNVNALELDDSALYLCASSSTSGKGNEQFFGPGTRLTVL.

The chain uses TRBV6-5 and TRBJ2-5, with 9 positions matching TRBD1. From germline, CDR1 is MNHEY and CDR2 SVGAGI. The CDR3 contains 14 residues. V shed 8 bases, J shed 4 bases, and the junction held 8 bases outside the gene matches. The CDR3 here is CASLGQGFGETQYF. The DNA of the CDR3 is TGTGCCAGCTTGGGACAGGGTTTCGGAGAGACCCAGTACTTC.

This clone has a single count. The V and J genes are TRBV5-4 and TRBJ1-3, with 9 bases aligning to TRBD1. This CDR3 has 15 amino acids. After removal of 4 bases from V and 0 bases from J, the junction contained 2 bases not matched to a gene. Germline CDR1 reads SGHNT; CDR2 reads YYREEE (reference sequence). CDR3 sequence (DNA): TGTGCCAGCAGCATGGACAGGGGCTCTGGAAACACCATATATTTT. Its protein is CASSMDRGSGNTIYF.

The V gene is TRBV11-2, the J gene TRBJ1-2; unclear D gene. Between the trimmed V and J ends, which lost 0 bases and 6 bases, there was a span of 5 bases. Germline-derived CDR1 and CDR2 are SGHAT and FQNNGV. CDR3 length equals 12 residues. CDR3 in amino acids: CASSLETDGYTF. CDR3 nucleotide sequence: TGTGCCAGCAGCTTAGAAACGGATGGCTACACCTTC.

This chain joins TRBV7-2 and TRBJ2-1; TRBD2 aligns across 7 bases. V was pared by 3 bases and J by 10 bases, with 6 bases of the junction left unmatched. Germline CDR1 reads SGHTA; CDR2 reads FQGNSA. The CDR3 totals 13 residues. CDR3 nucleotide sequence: TGTGCCAGCAGCTTTATGGCGGGAGAAGAGCAGTTCTTC. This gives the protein CASSFMAGEEQFF.

CDR3 residues: CASSLESRGSNTIYF. The DNA for the CDR3 is TGTGCCAGCAGCTTGGAATCCAGGGGAAGTAACACCATATATTTT. The V and J genes are TRBV5-6 and TRBJ1-3, with D perhaps TRBD1 (6 bases). Germline-derived CDR1 and CDR2 are SGHDT and YYEEEE. This CDR3 spans 15 amino acids. The V end was cut by 0 bases, the J end by 7 bases, with 14 bases between.

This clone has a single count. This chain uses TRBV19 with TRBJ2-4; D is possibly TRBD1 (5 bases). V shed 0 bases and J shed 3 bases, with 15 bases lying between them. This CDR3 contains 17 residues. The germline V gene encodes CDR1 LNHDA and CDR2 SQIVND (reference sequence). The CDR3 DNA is TGTGCCAGTAGTATAGAAGGCAGGGTAGGAGTCAAAAACATTCAGTACTTC. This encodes CASSIEGRVGVKNIQYF.

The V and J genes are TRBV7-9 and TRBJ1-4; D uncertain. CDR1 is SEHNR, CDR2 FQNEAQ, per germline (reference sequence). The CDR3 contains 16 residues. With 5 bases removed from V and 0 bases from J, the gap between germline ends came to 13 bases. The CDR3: CASSPLFIATNEKLFF. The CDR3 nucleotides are TGTGCCAGCAGCCCTCTATTCATTGCAACTAATGAAAAACTGTTTTTT.

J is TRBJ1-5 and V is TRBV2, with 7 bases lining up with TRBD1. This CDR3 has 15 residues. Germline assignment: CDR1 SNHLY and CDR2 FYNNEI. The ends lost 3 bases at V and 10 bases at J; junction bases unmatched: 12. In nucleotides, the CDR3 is TGTGCCAGCAGTGACGAGCAGGGGGGAATCAGCCCCCAGCATTTT. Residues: CASSDEQGGISPQHF.